This is a list of T cell receptor beta chains from one sample in a study of CD8+CD57+ T cells in acquired aplastic anemia. TCRdb fed the reads into MiXCR, producing one record per CDR3 protein. The sample lists 150,000 to 200,000 distinct CDR3 sequences; roughly 63% were seen once. Input material: sorted CD4+, CD8+, or CD8+CD57+ T cells (not recorded which) from PBMCs. Every receptor here comes from a human donor in good health. The CDR3 runs from the conserved cysteine through the conserved F or W. The D gene is left open where the match is weak. The listing skips clone size in some rows; elsewhere it reads once, few, many or a size class.

cdr3_aa cdr3_nt clone_size j_call cdr3_length v_call d_call
CASSYRQNLETQYF TGTGCCAGCAGCTATAGACAGAACTTAGAGACCCAGTACTTC . TRBJ2-5 14 TRBV7-6 .
CATSVGGQGDYNEQFF TGTGCCACCAGTGTCGGGGGACAGGGGGACTACAATGAGCAGTTCTTC many TRBJ2-1 16 TRBV24-1 TRBD1
CASRTPAGTSGRETQYF TGTGCCAGCAGGACCCCGGCAGGGACTAGCGGGAGAGAGACCCAGTACTTC . TRBJ2-5 17 TRBV2 TRBD2
CSAREGFGGYTF TGCAGTGCTAGAGAGGGGTTCGGTGGCTACACCTTC . TRBJ1-2 12 TRBV20-1 .
CASSPSSGVSEKLFF TGTGCCAGCAGCCCGTCATCAGGGGTTAGTGAAAAACTGTTTTTT . TRBJ1-4 15 TRBV7-6 .
CATSIVDRAGETQYF TGTGCCACCAGCATAGTGGACAGGGCGGGGGAGACCCAGTACTTC few TRBJ2-5 15 TRBV15 TRBD1
CASSLGVYEQYF TGTGCCAGCAGCTTGGGGGTTTACGAGCAGTACTTC . TRBJ2-7 12 TRBV7-9 .
CASSPTGEEQPQHF TGTGCCAGTAGCCCGACAGGGGAAGAACAGCCCCAGCATTTT many TRBJ1-5 14 TRBV19 TRBD1
CAISESNEKLFF TGTGCCATCAGTGAGTCGAATGAAAAACTGTTTTTT . TRBJ1-4 12 TRBV10-3 .
CAISESIAGDQETQYF TGTGCCATCAGTGAATCGATAGCGGGGGACCAAGAGACCCAGTACTTC . TRBJ2-5 16 TRBV10-3 TRBD2
CASAIGRGSSYEQYF TGTGCCAGCGCAATCGGGCGGGGAAGCTCCTACGAGCAGTACTTC . TRBJ2-7 15 TRBV28 .
CASSVGRATYNEQFF TGTGCCAGCAGCGTCGGGAGGGCTACCTACAATGAGCAGTTCTTC many TRBJ2-1 15 TRBV9 TRBD2
CATSTSRGDTQYF TGTGCCACCAGCACTTCACGGGGAGATACGCAGTATTTT . TRBJ2-3 13 TRBV15 .
CASRKGSTTGELFF TGTGCCAGCAGGAAGGGTTCGACCACCGGGGAGCTGTTTTTT . TRBJ2-2 14 TRBV7-2 .
CAWSLTSGRSSSYEQYF TGTGCCTGGAGTTTAACTAGCGGGAGGTCCAGCTCCTACGAGCAGTACTTC . TRBJ2-7 17 TRBV30 TRBD2
CATSYQTGPNSPLHF TGTGCCACCAGCTACCAGACGGGGCCAAATTCTCCCCTCCACTTT . TRBJ1-6 15 TRBV15 .
CATGGLAGAPDTQYF TGTGCCACCGGAGGACTAGCGGGGGCCCCAGATACGCAGTATTTT . TRBJ2-3 15 TRBV10-3 TRBD2
CASSLRSNTEAFF TGCGCCAGCAGCTTGAGATCGAACACTGAAGCTTTCTTT . TRBJ1-1 13 TRBV5-1 .
CAHRGVTGELFF TGTGCCCACAGGGGGGTTACCGGGGAGCTGTTTTTT medium-sized TRBJ2-2 12 TRBV7-9 TRBD1
CASIRLEETQYF TGTGCCAGCATACGACTTGAAGAGACCCAGTACTTC . TRBJ2-5 12 TRBV2 .
CSVAGTGGRSYSEQFF TGCAGTGTGGCCGGGACAGGGGGCCGGTCCTACAGTGAGCAGTTCTTC once TRBJ2-1 16 TRBV20-1 TRBD1